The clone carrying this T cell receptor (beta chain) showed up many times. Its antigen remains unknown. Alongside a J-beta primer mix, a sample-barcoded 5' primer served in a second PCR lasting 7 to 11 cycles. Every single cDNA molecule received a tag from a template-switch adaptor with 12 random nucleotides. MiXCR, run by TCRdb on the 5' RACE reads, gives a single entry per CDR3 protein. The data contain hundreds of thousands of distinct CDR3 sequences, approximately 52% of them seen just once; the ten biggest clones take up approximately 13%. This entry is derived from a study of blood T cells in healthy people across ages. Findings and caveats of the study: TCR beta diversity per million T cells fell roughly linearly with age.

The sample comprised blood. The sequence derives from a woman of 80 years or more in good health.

CDR3 sequence reads: CSARDRSGRTHNEQFF. In DNA form, the CDR3 reads TGCAGTGCTAGAGATCGTTCCGGGCGAACCCACAATGAGCAGTTCTTC. V gene TRBV20-1 combines with J gene TRBJ2-1; D is undetermined. The CDR3 sequence is 16 residues long. The germline CDR1 and CDR2 sequences are DFQATT and SNEGSKA (reference sequence). V was shortened by 0 bases and J by 5 bases, with 17 bases between the two germline ends.